This T cell receptor beta chain was found in a study of T cells in Graves' hyperthyroidism and ophthalmopathy. The CDR3 regions of TCR beta were amplified from RNA transcripts. HTBI primers were the set used in a first-round RT-PCR of the TCR CDR3. A single record per CDR3 protein comes from TCRdb applying MiXCR to the multiplex PCR reads. The sample records more than 300,000 distinct CDR3 sequences, 14% being singletons. The CDR3 spans 15 residues. Looked up from germline, CDR1 is SSHAT and CDR2 is FNYEAQ (reference sequence). The ends were cut back, 6 bases at V and 0 bases at J, with 11 bases in the middle. In its sample, this clonotype was seen many times.

What was sequenced was blood. This TCR was sampled from a woman in her sixties with Graves' hyperthyroidism. The rearrangement joins TRBV7-7 to TRBJ2-2; D perhaps matches TRBD1 (6 bases). CDR3 coding DNA: TGTGCCAGCAGTCCCGGGACACCGAACACCGGGGAGCTGTTTTTT. It codes for CASSPGTPNTGELFF.